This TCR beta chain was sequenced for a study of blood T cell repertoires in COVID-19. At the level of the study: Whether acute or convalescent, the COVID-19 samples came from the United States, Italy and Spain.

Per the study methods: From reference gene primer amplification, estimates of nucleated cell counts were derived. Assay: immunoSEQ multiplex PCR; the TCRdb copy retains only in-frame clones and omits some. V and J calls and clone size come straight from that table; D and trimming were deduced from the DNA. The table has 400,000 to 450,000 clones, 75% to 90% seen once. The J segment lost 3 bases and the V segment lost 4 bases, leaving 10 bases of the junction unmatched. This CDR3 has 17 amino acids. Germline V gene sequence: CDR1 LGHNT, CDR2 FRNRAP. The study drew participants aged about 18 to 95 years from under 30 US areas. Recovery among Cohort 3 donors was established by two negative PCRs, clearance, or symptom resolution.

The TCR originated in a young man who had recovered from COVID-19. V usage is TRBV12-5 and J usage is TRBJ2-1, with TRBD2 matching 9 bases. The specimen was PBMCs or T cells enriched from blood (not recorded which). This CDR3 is CASGSPASGTYYNEQFF. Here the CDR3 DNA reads TGTGCTAGTGGTTCCCCGGCTAGCGGGACGTACTACAATGAGCAGTTCTTC. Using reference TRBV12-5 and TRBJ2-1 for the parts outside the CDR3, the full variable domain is DARVTQTPRHKVTEMGQEVTMRCQPILGHNTVFWYRQTMMQGLELLAYFRNRAPLDDSGMPKDRFSAEMPDATLATLKIQPSEPRDSAVYFCASGSPASGTYYNEQFFGPGTRLTVL.